The entry below describes one TCR beta chain. What it binds is not known. The PCR employed 60 Vbeta primers together with 13 Jbeta primers. Sequencing was performed with immunoSEQ multiplex PCR; in TCRdb, only in-frame clones are kept and a portion is missing. The sample has roughly 150,000 clones, approximately 80% seen once. Germline V gives CDR1 MNHEY, CDR2 SMNVEV (reference sequence). This CDR3 comprises 19 residues. V dropped 0 bases and J dropped 0; count of bases not matched to a gene: 5. This record comes from a study of cytomegalovirus exposure and HLA in healthy donors. Background on the study: Among the roughly 430 genotyped donors, approximately 80% were placed in the Caucasian-associated ancestry cluster.

Whole-study findings and limits: In a later analysis, donors in an Asian-associated ancestry cluster reportedly had fewer N-insertions in productive TCRs than the cohort mean. At a 0.05 false discovery rate, a later analysis found 18,000 or so TCR beta sequences to be associated with HLA alleles. Based on reports, TCR beta sequences accurately predicted HLA-A and HLA-B alleles for most subjects.

The chain uses TRBV27 and TRBJ2-2; 12 bases align to TRBD2. Sequenced sample: PBMCs. The clonotype comes from a woman between 18 and 29 years old in good health and CMV-seronegative. For the CDR3, the DNA is TGTGCCAGCAGTTTATCCGGGCTAGCGGGGGGGCCGAACACCGGGGAGCTGTTTTTT. Translation: CASSLSGLAGGPNTGELFF.